Listed below are T cell receptor beta chains from one sample, sequenced in a study of blood T cells in healthy people across ages. TCRdb re-analysed the 5' RACE reads in MiXCR, keeping a single row per CDR3 protein. This table has about 720,000 distinct CDR3 sequences, 22% appearing once. The sample taken for sequencing was blood. These receptors were obtained from a man aged 70-80 years in good health. CDR3s include the opening cysteine and the closing phenylalanine or tryptophan. The D gene is left open where the match is weak. Expanded clones get a size class; other rows say once, few or many, or leave the size out.

CDR3 protein,CDR3 DNA,clone size,D gene,J gene,V gene
CSGGTRNIQYF,TGCAGCGGCGGGACACGAAACATTCAGTACTTC,NA,NA,TRBJ2-4,TRBV29-1
CASSKMVWRNTEAFF,TGTGCCAGCAGCAAAATGGTTTGGCGGAACACTGAAGCTTTCTTT,NA,NA,TRBJ1-1,TRBV21-1
CASSSLEGNGETQYF,TGTGCCAGCAGCTCCCTTGAGGGGAACGGGGAGACCCAGTACTTC,NA,NA,TRBJ2-5,TRBV7-2
CASSSPGQRYDEQFF,TGTGCCAGCAGCTCCCCCGGACAGAGATACGATGAGCAGTTCTTC,NA,NA,TRBJ2-1,TRBV7-9
CSVAEGAKTQYF,TGCAGCGTTGCAGAGGGTGCCAAGACCCAGTACTTC,few,NA,TRBJ2-5,TRBV29-1
CASSLAGTSNEQFF,TGTGCCAGCAGCTTAGCCGGGACTAGCAATGAGCAGTTCTTC,NA,TRBD2,TRBJ2-1,TRBV11-2
CASSLNAGGGETQYF,TGTGCCAGCAGCTTAAACGCAGGGGGAGGGGAGACCCAGTACTTC,NA,NA,TRBJ2-5,TRBV7-8
CACSAQGLLSYEQYF,TGTGCCTGCAGTGCACAGGGCTTGCTGTCCTACGAGCAGTACTTC,NA,NA,TRBJ2-7,TRBV2
CASSPTPGLAGDGWNIQYF,TGTGCCAGCAGCCCTACTCCCGGGCTAGCGGGAGATGGGTGGAACATTCAGTACTTC,few,TRBD2,TRBJ2-4,TRBV12-3/TRBV12-4
CASSFGLAGYTQYF,TGTGCCAGCAGTTTCGGACTAGCGGGCTATACGCAGTATTTT,many,TRBD2,TRBJ2-3,TRBV27
CSLTQINEKLFF,TGCAGCCTTACCCAGATTAATGAAAAACTGTTTTTT,NA,NA,TRBJ1-4,TRBV29-1
CASSPSSHYPFF,TGCGCCAGCAGCCCATCTTCGCATTATCCGTTCTTC,NA,NA,TRBJ2-1,TRBV5-1
CASSLLGAIRYNEQFF,TGTGCCAGCAGCTTGTTGGGGGCCATTCGCTACAATGAGCAGTTCTTC,few,NA,TRBJ2-1,TRBV5-6
CASSNTGLADSTDTQYF,TGTGCCAGTAGTAACACCGGACTAGCGGATAGCACAGATACGCAGTATTTT,NA,TRBD2,TRBJ2-3,TRBV19
CASSDGDSYIQYF,TGTGCCAGCAGTGATGGGGATTCGTACATTCAGTACTTC,NA,NA,TRBJ2-4,TRBV2
CASRERPGGVKTDTQYF,TGTGCCAGCAGGGAACGCCCGGGGGGGGTAAAGACAGATACGCAGTATTTT,few,TRBD2,TRBJ2-3,TRBV6-1
CASSHRDATGELFF,TGTGCCAGCAGTCACAGGGATGCCACCGGGGAGCTGTTTTTT,few,NA,TRBJ2-2,TRBV12-3/TRBV12-4
CASSYSWTGDYEQYF,TGTGCCAGCAGTTACTCCTGGACAGGGGACTACGAGCAGTACTTC,NA,TRBD1,TRBJ2-7,TRBV6-5
CASSPRVVSSSYEQYF,TGTGCCAGCAGCCCCCGGGTCGTATCATCCTCCTACGAGCAGTACTTC,NA,NA,TRBJ2-7,TRBV7-9
CASSLALGGGTEAFF,TGTGCCAGCAGCTTAGCGCTCGGGGGTGGGACTGAAGCTTTCTTT,NA,NA,TRBJ1-1,TRBV7-2
CSVRDRGGQETQYF,TGCAGTGTCCGCGACAGGGGGGGCCAAGAGACCCAGTACTTC,NA,TRBD1,TRBJ2-5,TRBV20-1
CASSITGAVNTEAFF,TGTGCCAGTAGTATTACAGGAGCCGTGAACACTGAAGCTTTCTTT,NA,NA,TRBJ1-1,TRBV19
CATSGTGNYEQYF,TGTGCCACCTCCGGGACAGGGAACTACGAGCAGTACTTC,NA,TRBD1,TRBJ2-7,TRBV28
CSAQETGGYTEAFF,TGCAGTGCTCAAGAGACAGGGGGTTACACTGAAGCTTTCTTT,NA,TRBD1,TRBJ1-1,TRBV20-1